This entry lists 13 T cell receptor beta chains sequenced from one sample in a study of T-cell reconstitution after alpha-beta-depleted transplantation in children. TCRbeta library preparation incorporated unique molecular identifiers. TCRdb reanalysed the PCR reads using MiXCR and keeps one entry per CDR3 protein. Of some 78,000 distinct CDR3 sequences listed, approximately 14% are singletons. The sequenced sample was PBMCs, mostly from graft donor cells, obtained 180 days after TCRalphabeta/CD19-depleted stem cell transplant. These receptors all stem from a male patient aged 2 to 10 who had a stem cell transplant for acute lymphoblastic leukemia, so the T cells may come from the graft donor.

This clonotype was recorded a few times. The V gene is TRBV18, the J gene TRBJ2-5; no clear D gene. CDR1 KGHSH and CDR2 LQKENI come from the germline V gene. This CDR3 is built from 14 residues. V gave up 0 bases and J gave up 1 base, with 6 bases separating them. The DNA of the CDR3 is TGTGCCAGCTCACCACCAGCAGCCCAAGAGACCCAGTACTTC. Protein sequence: CASSPPAAQETQYF.

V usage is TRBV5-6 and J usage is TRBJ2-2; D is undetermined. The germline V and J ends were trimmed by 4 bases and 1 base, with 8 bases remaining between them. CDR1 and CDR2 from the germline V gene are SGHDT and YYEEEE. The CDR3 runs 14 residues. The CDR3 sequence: CASSTGRNTGELFF. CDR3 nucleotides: TGTGCCAGCAGCACTGGACGGAACACCGGGGAGCTGTTTTTT.

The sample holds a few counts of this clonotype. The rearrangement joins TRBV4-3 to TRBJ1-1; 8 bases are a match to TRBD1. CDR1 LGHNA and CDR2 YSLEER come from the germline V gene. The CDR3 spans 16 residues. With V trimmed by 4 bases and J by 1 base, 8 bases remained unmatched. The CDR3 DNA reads TGCGCCAGCAGCCGTAATAGCCAGGGGGCGAACACTGAAGCTTTCTTT. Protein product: CASSRNSQGANTEAFF.

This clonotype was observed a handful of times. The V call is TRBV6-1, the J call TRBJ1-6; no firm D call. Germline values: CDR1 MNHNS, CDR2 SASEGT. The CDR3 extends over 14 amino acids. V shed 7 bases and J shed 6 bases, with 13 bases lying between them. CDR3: CASTDVRTNSPLHF. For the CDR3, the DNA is TGTGCCAGCACCGATGTGCGGACTAATTCACCCCTCCACTTT.

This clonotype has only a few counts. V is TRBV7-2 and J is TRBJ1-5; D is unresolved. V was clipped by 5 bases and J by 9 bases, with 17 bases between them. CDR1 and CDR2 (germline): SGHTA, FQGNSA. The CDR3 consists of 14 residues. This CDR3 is CASSTTLLLWPQHF. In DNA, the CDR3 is TGTGCCAGCAGCACAACACTCCTGCTTTGGCCCCAGCATTTT.

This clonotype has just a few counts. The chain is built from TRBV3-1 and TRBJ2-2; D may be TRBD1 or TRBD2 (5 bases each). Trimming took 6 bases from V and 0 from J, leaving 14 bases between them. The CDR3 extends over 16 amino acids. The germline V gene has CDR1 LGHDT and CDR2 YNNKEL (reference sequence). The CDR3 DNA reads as TGTGCCAGCAGTGGGACCGACAGCGCGAACACCGGGGAGCTGTTTTTT. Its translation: CASSGTDSANTGELFF. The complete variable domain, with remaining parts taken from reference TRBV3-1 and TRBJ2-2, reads DTAVSQTPKYLVTQMGNDKSIKCEQNLGHDTMYWYKQDSKKFLKIMFSYNNKELIINETVPNRFSPKSPDKAHLNLHINSLELGDSAVYFCASSGTDSANTGELFFGEGSRLTVL.

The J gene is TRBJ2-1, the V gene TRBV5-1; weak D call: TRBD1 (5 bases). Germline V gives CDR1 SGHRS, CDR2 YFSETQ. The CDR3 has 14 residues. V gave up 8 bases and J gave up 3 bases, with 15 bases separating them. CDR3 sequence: CASSLGLRYNEQFF. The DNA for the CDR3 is TGCGCCAGTTCCCTGGGGCTACGCTACAATGAGCAGTTCTTC.

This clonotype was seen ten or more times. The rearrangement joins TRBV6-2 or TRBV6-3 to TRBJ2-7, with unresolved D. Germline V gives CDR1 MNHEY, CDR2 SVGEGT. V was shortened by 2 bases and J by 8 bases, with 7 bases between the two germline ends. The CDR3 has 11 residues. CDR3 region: CASSYPDQQYF. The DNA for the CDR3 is TGTGCCAGCAGTTACCCCGATCAGCAGTACTTC.

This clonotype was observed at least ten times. In DNA form, the CDR3 reads TGTGCCAGCAGTTCAACAGGGGGAAAGACCCAGTACTTC. Its protein product is CASSSTGGKTQYF. This rearrangement joins TRBV6-2 or TRBV6-3 to TRBJ2-5; 8 bases agree with TRBD1. The V and J ends lost 4 bases and 6 bases, in that order; junction bases with no gene match: 4. From germline, CDR1 is MNHEY and CDR2 SVGEGT. This CDR3 contains 13 residues.

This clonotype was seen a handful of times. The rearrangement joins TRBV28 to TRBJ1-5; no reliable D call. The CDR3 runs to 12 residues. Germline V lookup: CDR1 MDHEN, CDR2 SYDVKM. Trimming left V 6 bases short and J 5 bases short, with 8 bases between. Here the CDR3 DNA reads TGTGCCAGCAGGTCCGGGGATCAGCCCCAGCATTTT. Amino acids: CASRSGDQPQHF.

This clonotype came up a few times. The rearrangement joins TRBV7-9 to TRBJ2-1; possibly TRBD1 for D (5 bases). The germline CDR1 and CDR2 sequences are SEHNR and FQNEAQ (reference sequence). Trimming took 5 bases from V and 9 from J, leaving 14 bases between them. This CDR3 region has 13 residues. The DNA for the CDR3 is TGTGCCAGCAGCGCCCCCAGGGCCGCTGAGCAGTTCTTC. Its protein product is CASSAPRAAEQFF.

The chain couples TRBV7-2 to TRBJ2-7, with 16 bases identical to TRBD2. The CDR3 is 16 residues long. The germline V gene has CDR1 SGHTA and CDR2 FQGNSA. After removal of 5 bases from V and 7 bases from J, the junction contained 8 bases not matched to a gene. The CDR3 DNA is TGTGCCAGCAGCCCTCAGGGGACTAGCGGGAGGGATGAGCAGTACTTC. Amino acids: CASSPQGTSGRDEQYF.

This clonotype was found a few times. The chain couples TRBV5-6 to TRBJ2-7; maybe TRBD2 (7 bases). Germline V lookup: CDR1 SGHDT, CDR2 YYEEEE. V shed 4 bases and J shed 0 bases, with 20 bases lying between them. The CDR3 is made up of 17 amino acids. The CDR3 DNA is TGTGCCAGCAGCCCATTGGGGGGGGGCAGGAGCTCCTACGAGCAGTACTTC. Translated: CASSPLGGGRSSYEQYF.